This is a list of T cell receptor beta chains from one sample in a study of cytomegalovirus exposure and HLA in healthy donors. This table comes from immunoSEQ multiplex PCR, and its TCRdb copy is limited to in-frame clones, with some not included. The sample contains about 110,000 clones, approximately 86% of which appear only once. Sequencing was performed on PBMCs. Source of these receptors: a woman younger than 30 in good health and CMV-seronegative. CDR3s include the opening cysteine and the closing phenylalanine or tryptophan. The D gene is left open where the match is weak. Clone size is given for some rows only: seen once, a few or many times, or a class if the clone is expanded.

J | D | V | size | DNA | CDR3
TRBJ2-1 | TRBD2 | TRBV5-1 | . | TGCGCCAGCAGCCCTAAGACTAGCGGGGGGAAAAATGAGCAGTTCTTC | CASSPKTSGGKNEQFF
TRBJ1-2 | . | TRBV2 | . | TGTGCCAGCAGTGAAATTCGACAGACCTGGGGCTACACCTTC | CASSEIRQTWGYTF
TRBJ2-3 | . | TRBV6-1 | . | TGTGCCAGCAGTGAATTTGGGGCAAGCACAGATACGCAGTATTTT | CASSEFGASTDTQYF
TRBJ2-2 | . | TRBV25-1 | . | TGTGCCAGCAGTGCCAGAAACAACACCGGGGAGCTGTTTTTT | CASSARNNTGELFF
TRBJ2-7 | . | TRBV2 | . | TGTGCCAGCAGTTCAGGGCCGGCCTACGAGCAGTACTTC | CASSSGPAYEQYF
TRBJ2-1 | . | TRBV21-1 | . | TGTGCCAGCAGCAAAAAACTAGCGGGGGGATCGTATGAGCAGTTCTTC | CASSKKLAGGSYEQFF
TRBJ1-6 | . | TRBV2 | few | TGTGCCAGCAGTGAGGGGGGACCGGATAATTCACCCCTCCACTTT | CASSEGGPDNSPLHF
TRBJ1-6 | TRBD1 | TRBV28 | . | TGTGCCAGCAGTTTTCAGACAGGGCCTAATTCACCCCTCCACTTT | CASSFQTGPNSPLHF
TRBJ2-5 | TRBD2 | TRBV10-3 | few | TGTGCCATCAGCGAGGGCGGACTAGGGGCGCTAGAGACCCAGTACTTC | CAISEGGLGALETQYF
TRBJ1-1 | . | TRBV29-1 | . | TGCAGCGTTGACGGGGAGTACACTGAAGCTTTCTTT | CSVDGEYTEAFF
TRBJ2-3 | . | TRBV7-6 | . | TGTGCCAGCAGCTTAGTAGCCAGGGGCACAGATACGCAGTATTTT | CASSLVARGTDTQYF
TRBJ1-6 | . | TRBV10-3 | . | TGTGCCATCGGCGGTTCACCCCTCCACTTT | CAIGGSPLHF
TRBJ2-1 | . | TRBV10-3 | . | TGTGGAAGCCGATCCCGAGACAATGAGCAGTTCTTC | CGSRSRDNEQFF
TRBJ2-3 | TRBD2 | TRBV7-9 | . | TGTGCCAGCAGCTTAGGGGCGGGGGAGTCCACAGATACGCAGTATTTT | CASSLGAGESTDTQYF
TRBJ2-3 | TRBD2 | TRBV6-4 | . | TGTGCCAGCAGTGACTCGGAAAGCGGGGGCCCAGATACGCAGTATTTT | CASSDSESGGPDTQYF
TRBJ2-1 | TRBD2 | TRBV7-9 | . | TGTGCCAGCAGCTTTAGGCGGGGGGGCAGCGATGAGCAGTTCTTC | CASSFRRGGSDEQFF
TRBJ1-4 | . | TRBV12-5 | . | TGTGCTAGTGGTTTGATAGGACAGCTTAATGAAAAACTGTTTTTT | CASGLIGQLNEKLFF
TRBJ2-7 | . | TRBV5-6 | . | TGTGCCAGCAGCTTGGAGCCCTACGAGCAGTACTTC | CASSLEPYEQYF
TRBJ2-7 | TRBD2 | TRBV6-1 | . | TGTGCCAGCAGAAGGGTCGGGGAGGGAATAGTGGTGCAGTACTTC | CASRRVGEGIVVQYF
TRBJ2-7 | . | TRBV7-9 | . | TGTGCCAGCAGCCGCGTGGAGGGGCACTACGAGCAGTACTTC | CASSRVEGHYEQYF
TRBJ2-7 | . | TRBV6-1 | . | TGTGCCAGCACCAAAACGACTAGTCTCTACGAGCAGTACTTC | CASTKTTSLYEQYF
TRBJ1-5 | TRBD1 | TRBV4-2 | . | TGTGCCAGCAGCCAAGAACAGGGGGACAATCAGCCCCAGCATTTT | CASSQEQGDNQPQHF
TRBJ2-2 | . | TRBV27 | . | TGTGCCAGCAGTAAACGGAGCAACACCGGGGAGCTGTTTTTT | CASSKRSNTGELFF
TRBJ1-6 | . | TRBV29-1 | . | TGCAGCGTGCAAGCGCAGGGAGGTTCACCCCTCCACTTT | CSVQAQGGSPLHF
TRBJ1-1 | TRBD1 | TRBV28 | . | TGTGCCAGCAGACTATCAGGGGGCATGAACACTGAAGCTTTCTTT | CASRLSGGMNTEAFF
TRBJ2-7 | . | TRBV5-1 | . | TGCGCCAGCAGCCTTGTACAGGGCTACGAGCAGTACTTC | CASSLVQGYEQYF
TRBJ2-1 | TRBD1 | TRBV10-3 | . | TGTGCCATCGGAACAGGGGGTATAAACAATGAGCAGTTCTTC | CAIGTGGINNEQFF
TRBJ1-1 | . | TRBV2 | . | TGTGCCAGCAGTGGAACAGGAGAACACACTGAAGCTTTCTTT | CASSGTGEHTEAFF
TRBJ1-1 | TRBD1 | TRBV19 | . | TGTGCCAGTAGTATCCCCGCCACAGGGGTGAGCACTGAAGCTTTCTTT | CASSIPATGVSTEAFF
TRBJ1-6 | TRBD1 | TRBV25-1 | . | TGTGCCAGCAGCTTTTCCGGGACAGGGGAAAATTCACCCCTCCACTTT | CASSFSGTGENSPLHF
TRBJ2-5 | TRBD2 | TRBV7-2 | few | TGTGCCAGCAGCTTTAGCGGGGGGGGAATTGAGACCCAGTACTTC | CASSFSGGGIETQYF
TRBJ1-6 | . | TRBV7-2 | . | TGTGCCAGCAGTCCGAGACGGGATAATTCACCCCTCCACTTT | CASSPRRDNSPLHF
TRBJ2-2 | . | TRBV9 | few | TGTGCCAGCCAAAGGGGCGAAGGGGAGCTGTTTTTT | CASQRGEGELFF
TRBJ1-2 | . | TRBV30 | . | TGTGCCTGGAGAATAGGGGCCTCGAAGGGCTATGGCTACACCTTC | CAWRIGASKGYGYTF
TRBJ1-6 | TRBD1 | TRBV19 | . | TGTGCCAGTAGGACAGGGTCACTCTATAATTCACCCCTCCACTTT | CASRTGSLYNSPLHF
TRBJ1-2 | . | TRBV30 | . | TGTGCCTGGAGTGCCCGGGGGGGGATCTACACCTTC | CAWSARGGIYTF
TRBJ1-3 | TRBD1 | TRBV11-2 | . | TGTGCCAGCAGCCGACCAGTGGGGACAGGGGACTGGAACACCATATATTTT | CASSRPVGTGDWNTIYF
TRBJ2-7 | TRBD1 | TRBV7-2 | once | TGTGCCAGCAGCCTCGACAGGGGATGGGGCGAGCAGTACTTC | CASSLDRGWGEQYF
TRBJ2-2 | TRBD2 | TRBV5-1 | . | TGCGCCAGCAGCCGGGGGGGTGCCGGGGAGCTGTTTTTT | CASSRGGAGELFF
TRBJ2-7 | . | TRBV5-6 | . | TGTGCCAGCAGCTTGTTTGGCGGGGATCCCAGGGTCTACGAGCAGTACTTC | CASSLFGGDPRVYEQYF
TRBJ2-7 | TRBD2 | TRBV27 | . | TGTGCCAGCAGTTACGGACTAGGACGAGGGGAGCAGTACTTC | CASSYGLGRGEQYF
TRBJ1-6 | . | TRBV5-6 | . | TGTGCCAGCAGCTTGGATCCAGGGCTAAAACTCCACTTT | CASSLDPGLKLHF
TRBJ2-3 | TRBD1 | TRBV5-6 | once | TGTGCCAGCAGACCTTTGGGCAGGGGGAGTTCGGATACGCAGTATTTT | CASRPLGRGSSDTQYF
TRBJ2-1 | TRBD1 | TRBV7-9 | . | TGTGCCAGCAGCGATCAGGGGGACAGGGGGTACAATGAGCAGTTCTTC | CASSDQGDRGYNEQFF
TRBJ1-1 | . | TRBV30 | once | TGTGCCTGGAGTGTAGTAGGGGCCGGCACTGAAGCTTTCTTT | CAWSVVGAGTEAFF
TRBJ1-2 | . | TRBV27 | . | TGTGCCAGCAGTTCCATTTCTAACTATGGCTACACCTTC | CASSSISNYGYTF
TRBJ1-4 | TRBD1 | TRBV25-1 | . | TGTGCCAGCAGTCTACAGGGGGGCAGGGAAGGGGAAAAACTGTTTTTT | CASSLQGGREGEKLFF
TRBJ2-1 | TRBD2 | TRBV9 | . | TGTGCCAGCAGCGCAGGGACTAGCGGGGTTTACAATGAGCAGTTCTTC | CASSAGTSGVYNEQFF
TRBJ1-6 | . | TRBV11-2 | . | TGTGCCAGCCGATACCACGGGGACAAAAATTCACCCCTCCACTTT | CASRYHGDKNSPLHF
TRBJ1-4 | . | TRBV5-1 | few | TGCGCCAGCAGCTCTGGACAGCTTAATGAAAAACTGTTTTTT | CASSSGQLNEKLFF
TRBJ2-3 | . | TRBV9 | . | TGTGCCAGCAGCGTAGACGGGGATACAGATACGCAGTATTTT | CASSVDGDTDTQYF
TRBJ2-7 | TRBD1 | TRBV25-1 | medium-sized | TGTGCCAGCAGTGGACGGACAGGGGACCACGAGCAGTACTTC | CASSGRTGDHEQYF
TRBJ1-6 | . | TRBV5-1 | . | TGCGCCAGCAGCCCCGGGGACAAGTATTCACCCCTCCACTTT | CASSPGDKYSPLHF
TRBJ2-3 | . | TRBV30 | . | TGTGCCTGGAGCCTGATCGGGGGGCTGACAGATACGCAGTATTTT | CAWSLIGGLTDTQYF